A single T cell receptor (beta chain) is shown here with its context. Its recognized antigen is unknown. No quality values exist for individual bases; no much larger clone is one base distant. This sample stems from a study of T cell responses to AZD1222 COVID-19 vaccine (dated by TCRdb to 2020 to 2023). For the wider study: Because spike-specific TCR depth and breadth did not differ between the two schedules, AZD1222 recipients who got a second dose at roughly 4 weeks were pooled with those who got a second dose at roughly 12 weeks. Trial participants were enrolled by age into subgroups of 18-55, 56-69 and 70-plus years, and around 140, 26 and 57 TCR-sequenced participants, respectively, were included in these subgroups. TCR sequencing covered over 230 trial participants: 200 to 210 given two doses of AZD1222 and 26 given two doses of MenACWY control vaccine. What the study reported, not specific to this receptor: In the small 56-69-year group, the increase in depth fell short of significance, most likely because of low power. A significant rise in spike-specific TCR breadth and depth was observed after two AZD1222 doses relative to day 0 and relative to MenACWY recipients. The vaccine-associated CD4 TCRs covered the entire spike protein, and the dominant responses fell in regions 160-218 and 743-854. Conclusions about previously exposed vaccinees were limited because only six AZD1222 recipients were SARS-CoV-2 seropositive at baseline. Reportedly, close to half of the unique spike-specific TCRs recognized epitopes lying outside the regions that are mutated in the B.1.351 and B.1.1.7 variants. No day 14 peak-response samples were available, so repertoires were characterized only after the peak T cell response. Participants were mostly white British and included more females than males, and it was suggested by the authors that clonal diversity may have been underestimated.

The germline V gene gives CDR1 as SQVTM and CDR2 as ANQGSEA. The V and J ends are trimmed by 3 bases and 6 bases, leaving 11 bases between them. The CDR3 runs 12 residues from the cysteine to the phenylalanine. Of the read, only the CDR3 DNA is kept; its 36 bases are in frame from base 1. The CDR3 regions of human TCRbeta chains were subjected to immunosequencing. Regarding the original processing steps: Repertoire TCRs were checked for matches against a reference library of SARS-CoV-2-specific TCRs that had been generated using the MIRA antigen-specificity platform. Breadth was defined as the fraction of unique TCRs that were SARS-CoV-2-associated. Depth was defined as the fraction of total T cells that were SARS-CoV-2-associated. Using the MIRA data, each spike-specific TCR was assigned both to the spike region to which the TCR was reactive and to a CD4 or CD8 class. Log10-transformed breadth and depth values were compared by one-way ANOVA with Sidak's multiple comparisons tests. Not all clones reach the TCRdb copy of this immuneACCESS table, which keeps in-frame sequences only. Checked studies attribute under half of the gap to unresolved V genes and leave the rest unexplained. V and J calls and clone size are given by that table; D and trimming were obtained from the DNA. In this sample the table shows under 200,000 clones, approximately 92% of which occur a single time. 1% to 1.5% of the sample is in the top ten clones.

The time point label, read with the paper, signifies: baseline before first vaccination. The vaccinee samples were drawn from two UK trials, COV001 and COV002, one of which was a single-blind randomized controlled phase 2/3 trial testing AZD1222 (ChAdOx1 nCoV-19) in healthy adults. For TCRbeta chain sequencing, PBMC samples were collected from trial participants at day 0 and at day 28 after the second dose. This chain is built from TRBV29-1 and TRBJ2-5; the D gene is perhaps TRBD1 or TRBD2, each of them matching over 6 bases. The source is an adult in good health. Sequenced material: peripheral blood, taken on day 0 of AZD1222 vaccination. The CDR3 region has the sequence CSVDGGLKTQYF. The base sequence is TGCAGCGTTGATGGGGGGCTAAAGACCCAGTACTTC. When the CDR3 is completed using the reference TRBV29-1 and TRBJ2-5 genes on either side, the full variable domain is SAVISQKPSRDICQRGTSLTIQCQVDSQVTMMFWYRQQPGQSLTLIATANQGSEATYESGFVIDKFPISRPNLTFSTLTVSNMSPEDSSIYLCSVDGGLKTQYFGPGTRLLVL.